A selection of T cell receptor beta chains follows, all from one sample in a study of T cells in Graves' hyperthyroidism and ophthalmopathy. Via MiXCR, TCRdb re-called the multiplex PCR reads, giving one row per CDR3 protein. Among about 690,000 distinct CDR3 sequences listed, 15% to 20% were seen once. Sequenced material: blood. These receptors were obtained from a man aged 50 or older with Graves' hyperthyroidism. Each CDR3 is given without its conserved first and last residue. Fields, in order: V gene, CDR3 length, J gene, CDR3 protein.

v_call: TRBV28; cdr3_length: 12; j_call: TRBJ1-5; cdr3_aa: ASSPGTGRQPQH
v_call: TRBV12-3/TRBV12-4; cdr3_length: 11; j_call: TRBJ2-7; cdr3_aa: ASSLGVPYEQY
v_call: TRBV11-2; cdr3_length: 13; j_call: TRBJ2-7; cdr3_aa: ASSSERGTSGEQY
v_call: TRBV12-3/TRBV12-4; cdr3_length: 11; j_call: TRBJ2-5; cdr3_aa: ASSYASQETQY
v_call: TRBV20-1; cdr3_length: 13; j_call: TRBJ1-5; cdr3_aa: SARDWTGGNQPQH
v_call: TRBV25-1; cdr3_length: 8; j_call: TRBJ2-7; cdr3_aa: ASKFYEQY
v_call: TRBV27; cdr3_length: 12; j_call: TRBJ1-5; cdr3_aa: ASSDLPSNQPQH
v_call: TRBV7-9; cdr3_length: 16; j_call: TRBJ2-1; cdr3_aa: ASSSRDRGSVVDNEQF
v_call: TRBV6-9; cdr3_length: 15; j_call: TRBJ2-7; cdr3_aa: ASSYKLQGLRSYEQY
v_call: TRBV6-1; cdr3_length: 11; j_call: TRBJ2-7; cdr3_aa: ASRADRNYEQY
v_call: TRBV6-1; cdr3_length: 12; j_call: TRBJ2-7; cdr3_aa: ASGGAGGTYEQY
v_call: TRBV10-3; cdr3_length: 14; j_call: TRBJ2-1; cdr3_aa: AISESTAGGSGEQF
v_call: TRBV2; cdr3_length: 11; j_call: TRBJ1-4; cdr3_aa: ASSDDLGVKLF
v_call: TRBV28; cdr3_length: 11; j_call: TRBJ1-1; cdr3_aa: ASSITRRSEAF
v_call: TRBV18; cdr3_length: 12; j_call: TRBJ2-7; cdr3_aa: ASSPPGGEYEQY
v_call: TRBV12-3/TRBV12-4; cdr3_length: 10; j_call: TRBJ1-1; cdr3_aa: ASSLGLFEAF
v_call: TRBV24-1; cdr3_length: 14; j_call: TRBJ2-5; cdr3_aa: ATSDVRGTGQETQY
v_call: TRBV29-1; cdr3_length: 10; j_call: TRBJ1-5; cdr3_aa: SEVRADQPQH
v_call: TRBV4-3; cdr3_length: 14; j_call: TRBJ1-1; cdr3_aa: ASSSIYPGKDIEAF
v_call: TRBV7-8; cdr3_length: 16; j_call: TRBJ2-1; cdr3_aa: ASSLVAQGDFSHNEQF
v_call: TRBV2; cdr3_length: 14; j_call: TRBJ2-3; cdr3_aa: ASRTDLAGGTDTQY
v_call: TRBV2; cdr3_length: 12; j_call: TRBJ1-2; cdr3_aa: ASSAIMLSYGYT
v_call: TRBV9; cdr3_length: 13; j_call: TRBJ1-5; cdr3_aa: ASSYGAGQDQPQH
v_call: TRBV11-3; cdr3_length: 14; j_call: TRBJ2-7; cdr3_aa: ASSLGPTGSGYEQY
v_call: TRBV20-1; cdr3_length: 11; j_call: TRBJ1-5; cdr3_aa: SGTENSNQPQH
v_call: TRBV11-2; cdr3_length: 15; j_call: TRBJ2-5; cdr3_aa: ASSFTSGRGPQETQY
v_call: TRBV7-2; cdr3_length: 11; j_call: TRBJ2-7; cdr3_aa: ASSLQNSYEQY
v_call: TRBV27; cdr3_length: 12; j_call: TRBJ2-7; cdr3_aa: ASSPRGGEYEQY
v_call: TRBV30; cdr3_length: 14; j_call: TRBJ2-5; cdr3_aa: AWVPRTHTSPGTQY
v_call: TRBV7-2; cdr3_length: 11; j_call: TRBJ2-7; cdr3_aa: SSSLLGSYEQY
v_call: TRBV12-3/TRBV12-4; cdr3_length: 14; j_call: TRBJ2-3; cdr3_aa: ASRNVAGRGPDTQY
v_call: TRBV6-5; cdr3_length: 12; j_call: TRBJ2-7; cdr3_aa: ASSYSHQTYEQY
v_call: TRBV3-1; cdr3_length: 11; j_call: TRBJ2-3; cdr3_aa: ASKVGGTDTQY
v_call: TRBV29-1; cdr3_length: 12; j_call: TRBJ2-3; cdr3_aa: SVGRGWSTDTQY
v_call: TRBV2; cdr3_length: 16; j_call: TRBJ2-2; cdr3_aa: ASTRTGGSSPRGGELF
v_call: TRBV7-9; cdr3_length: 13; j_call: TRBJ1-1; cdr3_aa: ASSLSRTGSTEAF
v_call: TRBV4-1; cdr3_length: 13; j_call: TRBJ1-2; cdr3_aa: ASSGSRGANYGYT
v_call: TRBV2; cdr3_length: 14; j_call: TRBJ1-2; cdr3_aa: ASSLGQGRFVHGYT
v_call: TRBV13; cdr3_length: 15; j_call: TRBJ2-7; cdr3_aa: ASSSPGLAGISYEQY
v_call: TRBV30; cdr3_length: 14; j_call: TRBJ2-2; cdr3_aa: AWSGLAGGANGELF
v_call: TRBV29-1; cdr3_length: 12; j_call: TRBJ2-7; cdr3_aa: SVEEWGVSYEQY
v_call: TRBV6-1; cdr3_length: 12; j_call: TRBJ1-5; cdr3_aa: ASSEVQGYQPQH
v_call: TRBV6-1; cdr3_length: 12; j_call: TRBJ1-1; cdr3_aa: ASRDGDMNTEAF
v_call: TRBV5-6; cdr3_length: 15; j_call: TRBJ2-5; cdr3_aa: ASSLGLAGPYQETQY
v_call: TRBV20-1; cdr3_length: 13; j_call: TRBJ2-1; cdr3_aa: SASRVLGRYNEQF
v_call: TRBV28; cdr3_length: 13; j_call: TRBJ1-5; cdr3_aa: ASSFSRQAVAPQH
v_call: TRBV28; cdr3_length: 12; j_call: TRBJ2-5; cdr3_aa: ASNLPGSDETQY
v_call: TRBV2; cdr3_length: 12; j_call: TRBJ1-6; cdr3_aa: ASTEVAGLSPLH
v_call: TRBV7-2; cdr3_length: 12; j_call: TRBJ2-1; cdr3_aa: ASSTGTVYNEQF
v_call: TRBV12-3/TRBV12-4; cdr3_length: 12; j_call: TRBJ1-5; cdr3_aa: ASSKTGGNQPQH
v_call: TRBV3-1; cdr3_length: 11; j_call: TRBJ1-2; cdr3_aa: ASSQDWGRGYT